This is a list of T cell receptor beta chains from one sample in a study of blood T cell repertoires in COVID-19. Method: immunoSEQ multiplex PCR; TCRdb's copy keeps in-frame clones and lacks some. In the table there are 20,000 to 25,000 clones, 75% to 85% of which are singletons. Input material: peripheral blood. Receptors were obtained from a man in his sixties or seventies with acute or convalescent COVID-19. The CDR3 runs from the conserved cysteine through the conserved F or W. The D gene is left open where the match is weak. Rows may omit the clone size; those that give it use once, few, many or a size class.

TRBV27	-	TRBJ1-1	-	CASNLEAFF	TGTGCCAGCAACCTAGAAGCTTTCTTT
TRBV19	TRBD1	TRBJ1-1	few	CASSSRGRWNTEAFF	TGTGCCAGTAGTAGTAGGGGGCGATGGAACACTGAAGCTTTCTTT
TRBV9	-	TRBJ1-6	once	CASSVDGGRPLHF	TGTGCCAGCAGCGTAGATGGGGGCCGGCCCCTCCACTTT
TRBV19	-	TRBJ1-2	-	CASSTLVGGLYGYTF	TGTGCCAGTAGTACCCTGGTCGGAGGGCTTTATGGCTACACCTTC
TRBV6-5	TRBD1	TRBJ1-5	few	CASKTADRSNQPQHF	TGTGCCAGCAAGACGGCGGACAGGAGCAATCAGCCCCAGCATTTT
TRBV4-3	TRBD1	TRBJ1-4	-	CASSQDTGTGEEKLFF	TGCGCCAGCAGCCAAGACACCGGGACAGGGGAAGAAAAACTGTTTTTT
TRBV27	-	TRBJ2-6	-	CATSEGWGVRGANVLTF	TGTGCCACCTCGGAGGGGTGGGGGGTACGAGGGGCCAACGTCCTGACTTTC
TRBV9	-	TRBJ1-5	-	CASSVSVNQPQHF	TGTGCCAGCAGCGTCAGCGTCAATCAGCCCCAGCATTTT
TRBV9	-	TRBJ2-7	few	CASSVDGASSYEQYF	TGTGCCAGCAGCGTAGATGGGGCGAGCTCCTACGAGCAGTACTTC
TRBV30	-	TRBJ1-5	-	CAWSVRQGQSPQHF	TGTGCCTGGAGTGTAAGGCAGGGACAAAGCCCCCAGCATTTT
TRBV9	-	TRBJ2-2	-	CASSPASAGAGTGELFF	TGTGCCAGCAGCCCCGCGAGCGCAGGGGCCGGCACCGGGGAGCTGTTTTTT
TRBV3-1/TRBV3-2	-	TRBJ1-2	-	CASSSSPSGKIYGYTF	TGTGCCAGCAGCTCAAGCCCGTCGGGAAAGATCTATGGCTACACCTTC
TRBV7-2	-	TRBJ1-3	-	CASSFAPGATGNTIYF	TGTGCCAGCAGCTTTGCCCCAGGGGCTACTGGAAACACCATATATTTT
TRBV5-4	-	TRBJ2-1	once	CASSVFNRGLQNEQFF	TGTGCCAGCAGCGTATTTAACAGGGGACTTCAAAATGAGCAGTTCTTC